Listed below are T cell receptor beta chains from one sample, sequenced in a study of blood T cells in healthy people across ages. Using its own MiXCR run on the 5' RACE reads, TCRdb lists one record per CDR3 protein. The sample has fewer than 700,000 distinct CDR3 sequences, around 48% seen once. Sequenced input: blood. These receptor sequences come from a man older than 75 in good health. The conserved cysteine and the conserved F or W are not part of the CDR3 here. Fields, in order: clone size, J gene, V gene, CDR3 protein. A row's size may be missing; if present it is once, few, many or a size class.

>NA|TRBJ2-1|TRBV28
ASSPAPRTSQYNEQF
>NA|TRBJ2-7|TRBV4-3
ASSLLRRGHYEQY
>NA|TRBJ2-4|TRBV20-1
SARDQGEFGKNIQY
>NA|TRBJ2-5|TRBV7-9
ASSLELTGGLQETQY
>NA|TRBJ2-1|TRBV3-1
ASGGTSGVNEQF
>few|TRBJ1-1|TRBV7-9
ASSFQTGANTEAF
>few|TRBJ2-7|TRBV28
ASSSDRYYEQY
>many|TRBJ1-4|TRBV7-2
ASSSRQARGANEKLF
>few|TRBJ2-4|TRBV7-2
ASSFKPRDIQY
>few|TRBJ2-4|TRBV21-1
ASSISSGTPIAKNIQY
>NA|TRBJ2-1|TRBV6-1
ASREGLAVYNEQF
>NA|TRBJ2-2|TRBV6-5
ASSYERQRTGELF
>few|TRBJ1-6|TRBV5-1
ASSARGDWDSPLH
>few|TRBJ1-1|TRBV7-2
ASSPPTGATEAF
>few|TRBJ2-3|TRBV20-1
SAGSTVGGTDTQY
>NA|TRBJ2-3|TRBV20-1
SAPLAGITDTQY
>few|TRBJ2-7|TRBV3-1
ASSRQGESYEQY
>once|TRBJ2-4|TRBV9
ASSVDRGRNRIQY
>many|TRBJ2-1|TRBV7-9
ASSSLLTSGSLGAYNEQF
>NA|TRBJ2-5|TRBV7-9
ASSQTLGGVQTQY
>NA|TRBJ1-5|TRBV4-1
ASSQEINQPQH
>few|TRBJ2-5|TRBV7-9
ASSLRTAQETQY
>many|TRBJ2-5|TRBV6-5
ASSFDRGGPETQY
>NA|TRBJ2-1|TRBV9
ASSVAGAVSYNEQF
>NA|TRBJ1-1|TRBV9
ASSSRAREAF
>few|TRBJ2-1|TRBV5-1
ASSLAGLAGVGEQF